This passage covers 19 T cell receptor beta chains from one sample sequenced in a study of shared clonotypes between healthy human individuals (TCRdb year 2020). The receptor library was made with the immunoSEQ multiplex PCR assay. The source is immuneACCESS, and TCRdb retained only in-frame sequences with V and J called. Part of the clones is not carried over; for the studies checked, unresolved V genes explain less than half of this, and the remainder is unexplained. In this sample the table shows more than 1,200,000 clones, approximately 98.5% of which occur a single time. Approximately 0.4% of the sample is taken by the ten largest. Sample: naive CD4+ T cells sorted from blood. The cell subset or site label corresponds to: CD45RA+ positively selected. These receptor sequences come from a man aged 25-45 years in good health.

V usage is TRBV2 and J usage is TRBJ2-2; D unclear. Germline V gene lookup returns CDR1 SNHLY and CDR2 FYNNEI. V dropped 4 bases and J dropped 5 bases, with 8 bases sitting between them. This CDR3 is 13 amino acids long. Here the CDR3 DNA reads TGTGCCAGCAGTGTGAGTGCGACCGGGGAGCTGTTTTTT. Translating gives CASSVSATGELFF. The full variable domain, in which reference TRBV2 and TRBJ2-2 provide the parts outside the CDR3, is EPEVTQTPSHQVTQMGQEVILRCVPISNHLYFYWYRQILGQKVEFLVSFYNNEISEKSEIFDDQFSVERPDGSNFTLKIRSTKLEDSAMYFCASSVSATGELFFGEGSRLTVL.

The chain joins TRBV10-3 to TRBJ1-1, with D unresolved. The CDR3 contains 14 residues. Per the germline V gene, CDR1 is ENHRY and CDR2 is SYGVKD. V lost 2 bases and J lost 2, with 9 bases in between. CDR3 residues: CAISERDQNTEAFF. Written as DNA, the CDR3 is TGTGCCATCAGTGAGCGGGATCAAAACACTGAAGCTTTCTTT.

The chain couples TRBV19 to TRBJ1-5, with TRBD1 identical over 8 bases. The CDR3 loop spans 13 amino acids. Germline V gene lookup returns CDR1 LNHDA and CDR2 SQIVND (reference sequence). The junction had 4 bases not matched to a gene; V was cut back by 11 bases and J by 1 base. CDR3 protein: CALDRGSNQPQHF. The CDR3 nucleotides read TGTGCCTTAGACAGGGGCAGCAATCAGCCCCAGCATTTT.

The chain combines TRBV7-2 with TRBJ2-7, with D possibly being TRBD1 or TRBD2 (5 bases each). There are 13 residues in the CDR3. V was pared by 3 bases and J by 6 bases, with 12 bases between. CDR1 is SGHTA, CDR2 FQGNSA, per germline. As DNA, the CDR3 is TGTGCCAGCAGCTTTGAGGGGTTTAGCGAGCAGTACTTC. Translation: CASSFEGFSEQYF.

A word on this clone: Other DNA sequences in the sample encode the same CDR3. This chain links TRBV6-5 with TRBJ2-5, with D perhaps matching TRBD1 (7 bases). The CDR3 consists of 13 residues. Germline-derived CDR1 and CDR2 are MNHEY and SVGAGI. The V end was cut by 3 bases, the J end by 5 bases, with 10 bases between. CDR3 in amino acids: CASSYPGGETQYF. As DNA, the CDR3 is TGTGCCAGCAGTTATCCAGGGGGGGAGACCCAGTACTTC.

The genes are TRBV9 and TRBJ2-2, with D uncertain. V lost 4 bases, J lost 6 bases, and 7 bases lay in between. CDR3 length: 12 amino acids. Germline V gives CDR1 SGDLS, CDR2 YYNGEE. The CDR3 loop reads CASSSDAGELFF. CDR3 in DNA: TGTGCCAGCAGCTCAGATGCCGGGGAGCTGTTTTTT.

The J gene is TRBJ2-7, the V gene TRBV18, with D unclear. This CDR3 is built from 16 residues. Trimming took 0 bases from V and 2 from J, leaving 14 bases between them. Looked up from germline, CDR1 is KGHSH and CDR2 is LQKENI. The CDR3 DNA is TGTGCCAGCTCACCACCCGGTGGCGAAAAGGCCTACGAGCAGTACTTC. Amino acid sequence: CASSPPGGEKAYEQYF.

DNA of the CDR3: TGTGCCAGCGGGGATACAGGGGGTGTGGATGGCTACACCTTC. It yields the protein CASGDTGGVDGYTF. This chain connects TRBV7-9 to TRBJ1-2; 8 bases map to TRBD1. The junction had 11 bases not matched to a gene; V was cut back by 8 bases and J by 6 bases. Germline V CDR1 and CDR2: SEHNR, FQNEAQ (reference sequence). This CDR3 has 14 amino acids.

The genes are TRBV10-3 and TRBJ1-1, with a weak D call TRBD1 (6 bases). The germline V gene has CDR1 ENHRY and CDR2 SYGVKD. The CDR3 loop spans 15 amino acids. With 5 bases removed from V and 1 base from J, the gap between germline ends came to 14 bases. CDR3 bases: TGTGCCATCAGTAGTAGGGGGGGACCGAACACTGAAGCTTTCTTT. Its protein product is CAISSRGGPNTEAFF.

The rearrangement uses TRBV7-9 and TRBJ2-3; 11 bases match TRBD1. J gave up 4 bases and V 5 bases, and 5 bases lay outside the gene matches. The germline V gene encodes CDR1 SEHNR and CDR2 FQNEAQ (reference sequence). CDR3 length: 15 residues. The CDR3 sequence: CASSPGQGAADTQYF. The DNA of the CDR3 is TGTGCCAGCAGCCCAGGACAGGGGGCGGCAGATACGCAGTATTTT.

The chain combines TRBV6-1 with TRBJ1-1; 7 nucleotides agree with TRBD1. The germline CDR1 and CDR2 sequences are MNHNS and SASEGT. CDR3 length equals 12 residues. With 4 bases clipped from V and 11 bases from J, the junction kept 7 bases outside the gene matches. The CDR3 spells CASSGDSGGAFF. The CDR3 nucleotides are TGTGCCAGCAGTGGGGACAGTGGGGGGGCTTTCTTT.

The chain recombines TRBV29-1 with TRBJ2-1; 7 nucleotides line up with TRBD1. V was clipped by 5 bases and J by 2 bases; unmatched bases: 6. The CDR3 sequence is 14 residues long. Per the germline V gene, CDR1 is SQVTM and CDR2 is ANQGSEA. The DNA of the CDR3 is TGCAGCGTTAGGGACAGATCCCCCTACAATGAGCAGTTCTTC. This encodes CSVRDRSPYNEQFF.

This clone was observed a single time. The chain links TRBV7-3 to TRBJ2-1; a possible D gene is TRBD2 (6 bases). Between the trimmed V and J ends, which lost 4 bases and 2 bases, there was a span of 15 bases. The length of the CDR3 is 16 residues. The germline CDR1 and CDR2 sequences are SGHTA and FQGTGA. As DNA, the CDR3 is TGTGCCAGCAGCTCCCGGGGCGGGATAACCTACAATGAGCAGTTCTTC. The encoded protein is CASSSRGGITYNEQFF.

With regard to this clone: Distinct nucleotide sequences in the sample also encode this CDR3. The rearrangement uses TRBV7-2 and TRBJ1-1; weak D call: TRBD1 (6 bases). Germline V gives CDR1 SGHTA, CDR2 FQGNSA. V gave up 5 bases and J gave up 0 bases, with 10 bases separating them. The CDR3 consists of 14 residues. CDR3 sequence reads: CASSLDSMNTEAFF. CDR3 sequence (DNA): TGTGCCAGCAGCCTGGACAGTATGAACACTGAAGCTTTCTTT.

The chain couples TRBV15 to TRBJ2-3, with 7 bases fitting TRBD2. This CDR3 contains 17 residues. The V gene end was trimmed by 0 bases and the J gene end by 2 bases; junction bases not matched to a gene: 8. From germline, CDR1 is LNHNV and CDR2 YYDKDF (reference sequence). The CDR3 DNA follows: TGTGCCACCAGCAGAGACACGCGGGGGATCTACACAGATACGCAGTATTTT. Its translation is CATSRDTRGIYTDTQYF.

This sequence joins TRBV7-2 and TRBJ1-1, with unresolved D. In germline, CDR1 is SGHTA, CDR2 FQGNSA. This CDR3 spans 13 amino acids. Trimming cost V 6 bases and J 1 base, with 9 bases left between them. The CDR3 DNA is TGTGCCAGCAGGTCTGATACGAACACTGAAGCTTTCTTT. This translates into CASRSDTNTEAFF.

The CDR3 nucleotides read TGTGCCTGTATAACAAGGGACGTGAACACTGAAGCTTTCTTT. As protein: CACITRDVNTEAFF. The J gene is TRBJ1-1, the V gene TRBV30; tentative D call: TRBD1 (5 bases). The CDR3 is made up of 14 amino acids. CDR1 is GTSNPN, CDR2 SVGIG, per germline (reference sequence). V was clipped by 6 bases and J by 0 bases, with 14 bases between them. The variable domain in full, with the rest retrieved from reference TRBV30 and TRBJ1-1, is SQTIHQWPATLVQPVGSPLSLECTVEGTSNPNLYWYRQAAGRGLQLLFYSVGIGQISSEVPQNLSASRPQDRQFILSSKKLLLSDSGFYLCACITRDVNTEAFFGQGTRLTVV.

CDR3 region: CSVEGPLGVRGRYNEQFF. CDR3 DNA sequence: TGCAGCGTTGAAGGACCTCTTGGGGTGCGGGGCCGCTACAATGAGCAGTTCTTC. The chain combines TRBV29-1 with TRBJ2-1, with D possibly TRBD2 on 6 matching bases. The V end lost 1 base, the J end lost 3 bases, and 22 bases lay between the germline ends. This CDR3 is built from 18 residues. Per germline, CDR1 SQVTM and CDR2 ANQGSEA.

The V and J genes are TRBV5-8 and TRBJ1-3; D is undetermined. Looked up from germline, CDR1 is SGHTS and CDR2 is YDEGEE. Trimming stripped 5 bases from V and 7 bases from J, with 16 bases between. CDR3 length equals 14 residues. This chain's CDR3 is CASSFRTGRNTIYF. The CDR3 DNA is TGTGCCAGCAGTTTCCGGACGGGCCGGAACACCATATATTTT.